The entry below gives a single T cell receptor beta chain sequence along with its context. The sample is drawn from a study of CD8+ T cells in alopecia areata. Study context: Oral tofacitinib, 5 to 10 mg twice daily, was given in an open-label trial.

RNA extraction and reverse transcription yielded cDNA as sequencing template. Clones were sequenced by immunoSEQ multiplex PCR, and TCRdb holds only the in-frame ones, with some missing. Of over 120,000 clones in the sample, roughly three fifths were seen once. Trimming at V came to 0 bases and at J to 3 bases, leaving 8 bases not matched to a gene. CDR1 is LGHNA, CDR2 YSLEER, per germline. This CDR3 has 18 residues. V is TRBV4-3 and J is TRBJ1-6, with TRBD1 matching 7 bases. This specimen consisted of CD4+ T cells sorted from blood, obtained at week 0. The sequence was collected from a human donor with alopecia areata. CDR3: CASSQDPPSGGYNSPLHF. For the CDR3, the DNA is TGCGCCAGCAGCCAAGATCCCCCCTCAGGGGGCTATAATTCACCCCTCCACTTT.